This passage covers 5 T cell receptor beta chains from one sample sequenced in a study of blood T cell repertoires in COVID-19. Only in-frame clones appear in the TCRdb table, and some are missing; sequencing was by immunoSEQ multiplex PCR. The sample includes 90,000 to 120,000 clones, over 70% of them seen just once. Source material: peripheral blood. The receptors were gathered from a man aged 45 to 65 with acute or convalescent COVID-19.

The CDR3 bases are TGCGCCAGCAGCCTGAGGACAGCGAACTACGAGCAGTACTTC. Translated: CASSLRTANYEQYF. This chain connects TRBV5-1 to TRBJ2-7; possibly TRBD1 for D (6 bases). V was pared by 4 bases and J by 3 bases, with 14 bases between. Germline CDR1 and CDR2: SGHRS and YFSETQ. This CDR3 contains 14 residues.

V and J are TRBV12-3 or TRBV12-4 and TRBJ2-1; D not certain. Trimming pared 1 base from V and 14 bases from J, leaving 15 bases between. The CDR3 spans 13 residues. The CDR3 DNA is TGTGCCAGCAGTTTAGGGTTTCAACCGGCGGAGTTCTTC. It is translated as CASSLGFQPAEFF.

This sequence joins TRBV6-5 and TRBJ2-4; no firm D call. Trimming pared 4 bases from V and 0 bases from J, leaving 13 bases between. The CDR3 is 16 residues long. Germline-derived CDR1 and CDR2 are MNHEY and SVGAGI. The CDR3 DNA reads as TGTGCCAGCAGTTCCACACTGACTTTAGCCAAAAACATTCAGTACTTC. Translating it yields CASSSTLTLAKNIQYF.

The chain employs TRBV27 and TRBJ2-1, with 9 bases lining up with TRBD2. Germline V gives CDR1 MNHEY, CDR2 SMNVEV (reference sequence). J gave up 1 base and V 2 bases, and 0 bases lay outside the gene matches. This CDR3 is built from 15 residues. The CDR3 region is CASSLSGGSYNEQFF. The DNA of the CDR3 is TGTGCCAGCAGTTTAAGCGGGGGGTCCTACAATGAGCAGTTCTTC.

This sequence joins TRBV29-1 and TRBJ1-2, with D possibly matching TRBD1 (6 bases). The CDR3 consists of 11 residues. Germline-derived CDR1 and CDR2 are SQVTM and ANQGSEA. Trimming removed 8 bases at V and 6 bases at J, with 13 bases between. This chain's CDR3 is CSSGTSNGYTF. Written as DNA, the CDR3 is TGCAGCTCCGGGACAAGTAATGGCTACACCTTC.